This is a list of T cell receptor beta chains from one sample in a study of T cells in localized non-small cell lung cancer. The table came from immunoSEQ multiplex PCR; TCRdb's copy has only in-frame clones and leaves some out. The data contain more than 1,000 clones, 24% of them singletons. The specimen was lung tumor tissue, collected before any cancer treatment. These receptors were obtained from a male donor at least 60 years old with stage I lung adenocarcinoma. The CDR3 runs from the conserved cysteine through the conserved F or W. The order of the fields is V gene, D gene, J gene, clone size, CDR3 protein, CDR3 DNA. The D gene is left open where the match is weak. Only part of the rows carry a size: once, few, many, or a class if the clone is expanded.

v_gene: TRBV29-1; d_gene: TRBD1; j_gene: TRBJ1-2; abundance: few; CDR3aa: CSVRQGAHYGYTF; CDR3nt: TGCAGCGTCAGACAGGGGGCGCACTATGGCTACACCTTC
v_gene: TRBV30; d_gene: NA; j_gene: TRBJ1-5; abundance: NA; CDR3aa: CAWSLPASNQPQHF; CDR3nt: TGTGCCTGGAGTCTACCGGCCAGCAATCAGCCCCAGCATTTT
v_gene: TRBV12-5; d_gene: NA; j_gene: TRBJ2-5; abundance: few; CDR3aa: CASTDIQETQYF; CDR3nt: TGTGCCAGCACAGACATCCAAGAGACCCAGTACTTC
v_gene: TRBV9; d_gene: TRBD2; j_gene: TRBJ2-2; abundance: NA; CDR3aa: CASSERLAGGTGELFF; CDR3nt: TGTGCCAGCAGCGAACGACTAGCGGGAGGGACCGGGGAGCTGTTTTTT
v_gene: TRBV4-1; d_gene: TRBD1; j_gene: TRBJ1-5; abundance: few; CDR3aa: CASSPFGGQGTQPQHF; CDR3nt: TGCGCCAGCAGCCCTTTTGGGGGACAGGGCACACAGCCCCAGCATTTT
v_gene: TRBV14; d_gene: NA; j_gene: TRBJ1-1; abundance: NA; CDR3aa: CASSQDPTGLAFF; CDR3nt: TGTGCCAGCAGCCAAGATCCAACTGGGCTGGCTTTCTTT
v_gene: TRBV11-3; d_gene: TRBD2; j_gene: TRBJ2-1; abundance: NA; CDR3aa: CASSLEASGYNEQFF; CDR3nt: TGTGCCAGCAGCTTGGAGGCTAGCGGATACAATGAGCAGTTCTTC
v_gene: TRBV30; d_gene: NA; j_gene: TRBJ1-6; abundance: few; CDR3aa: CAWREGPGIDNSPLHF; CDR3nt: TGTGCCTGGAGGGAGGGCCCCGGGATCGACAATTCACCCCTCCACTTT
v_gene: TRBV18; d_gene: TRBD1; j_gene: TRBJ2-7; abundance: few; CDR3aa: CASSPQGTVYEQYF; CDR3nt: TGTGCCAGCTCACCGCAAGGGACAGTCTACGAGCAGTACTTC
v_gene: TRBV4-1; d_gene: TRBD1; j_gene: TRBJ1-3; abundance: few; CDR3aa: CASSRVRGDTIYF; CDR3nt: TGCGCCAGCAGCCGGGTCAGGGGGGACACCATATATTTT
v_gene: TRBV5-1; d_gene: NA; j_gene: TRBJ1-1; abundance: once; CDR3aa: CASSQRVGVTVTEAFF; CDR3nt: TGCGCCAGCAGCCAGAGGGTCGGCGTGACGGTCACTGAAGCTTTCTTT
v_gene: TRBV15; d_gene: TRBD2; j_gene: TRBJ2-3; abundance: NA; CDR3aa: CATSRDTSGADTQYF; CDR3nt: TGTGCCACCAGCAGAGATACTAGCGGGGCAGATACGCAGTATTTT
v_gene: TRBV29-1; d_gene: TRBD2; j_gene: TRBJ2-2; abundance: once; CDR3aa: CSVEIAGGDTGELFF; CDR3nt: TGCAGCGTTGAGATAGCGGGAGGAGACACCGGGGAGCTGTTTTTT
v_gene: TRBV29-1; d_gene: NA; j_gene: TRBJ1-2; abundance: NA; CDR3aa: CSASTIFYGYTF; CDR3nt: TGCAGCGCCTCCACCATTTTCTATGGCTACACCTTC
v_gene: TRBV6-1; d_gene: NA; j_gene: TRBJ2-3; abundance: large; CDR3aa: CASSEDRTYTDTQYF; CDR3nt: TGTGCCAGCAGTGAAGATCGGACATACACAGATACGCAGTATTTT
v_gene: TRBV29-1; d_gene: TRBD1; j_gene: TRBJ2-6; abundance: NA; CDR3aa: CSVAGTAGAGANVLTF; CDR3nt: TGCAGCGTTGCCGGGACAGCAGGTGCTGGGGCCAACGTCCTGACTTTC
v_gene: TRBV10-1; d_gene: NA; j_gene: TRBJ2-1; abundance: once; CDR3aa: CASALREPTNEQFF; CDR3nt: TGCGCCAGCGCCCTGAGGGAACCAACGAATGAGCAGTTCTTC
v_gene: TRBV6-8; d_gene: TRBD2; j_gene: TRBJ2-1; abundance: hyperexpanded; CDR3aa: CASITSGGFNEQFF; CDR3nt: TGTGCCAGCATTACTAGCGGGGGCTTCAATGAGCAGTTCTTC
v_gene: TRBV29-1; d_gene: NA; j_gene: TRBJ2-2; abundance: NA; CDR3aa: CSVAGTAAGELFF; CDR3nt: TGCAGCGTTGCCGGGACTGCAGCCGGGGAGCTGTTTTTT
v_gene: TRBV11-3; d_gene: TRBD1; j_gene: TRBJ2-2; abundance: medium-sized; CDR3aa: CASRMDRWDTGELFF; CDR3nt: TGTGCCAGCAGAATGGACAGGTGGGACACCGGGGAGCTGTTTTTT
v_gene: TRBV11-3; d_gene: NA; j_gene: TRBJ1-4; abundance: few; CDR3aa: CASSLMTDTNEKLFF; CDR3nt: TGTGCCAGCAGCTTAATGACGGACACTAATGAAAAACTGTTTTTT
v_gene: TRBV14; d_gene: TRBD1; j_gene: TRBJ1-1; abundance: NA; CDR3aa: CASSQDRSTTEAFF; CDR3nt: TGTGCCAGCAGCCAGGACAGGTCGACCACTGAAGCTTTCTTT
v_gene: TRBV19; d_gene: NA; j_gene: TRBJ1-4; abundance: NA; CDR3aa: CASSIGNSLNEKLFF; CDR3nt: TGTGCCAGTAGTATAGGTAACAGCCTTAATGAAAAACTGTTTTTT
v_gene: TRBV30; d_gene: NA; j_gene: TRBJ2-3; abundance: NA; CDR3aa: CAWSLISTDTQYF; CDR3nt: TGTGCCTGGAGTCTTATTTCCACAGATACGCAGTATTTT
v_gene: TRBV6-8; d_gene: TRBD1; j_gene: TRBJ1-2; abundance: medium-sized; CDR3aa: CASSVLRGRGLNGYTF; CDR3nt: TGTGCCAGCAGTGTTCTAAGGGGGAGGGGGCTAAATGGCTACACCTTC
v_gene: TRBV6-8; d_gene: NA; j_gene: TRBJ2-1; abundance: NA; CDR3aa: CASRRAGSYNEQFF; CDR3nt: TGTGCCAGCAGAAGGGCGGGGAGCTACAATGAGCAGTTCTTC
v_gene: TRBV19; d_gene: NA; j_gene: TRBJ2-3; abundance: NA; CDR3aa: CASSAGTDTQYF; CDR3nt: TGTGCCAGTAGTGCCGGCACAGATACGCAGTATTTT
v_gene: TRBV12-5; d_gene: TRBD1; j_gene: TRBJ1-1; abundance: few; CDR3aa: CASGLGTGAGAFF; CDR3nt: TGTGCTAGTGGTTTGGGGACAGGCGCGGGAGCTTTCTTT
v_gene: TRBV25-1; d_gene: TRBD1; j_gene: TRBJ2-7; abundance: few; CDR3aa: CASSEPGGSYEQYF; CDR3nt: TGTGCCAGCAGTGAACCAGGGGGTTCCTACGAGCAGTACTTC
v_gene: TRBV30; d_gene: TRBD2; j_gene: TRBJ2-4; abundance: few; CDR3aa: CAWSWSGMKNIQYF; CDR3nt: TGTGCCTGGAGTTGGAGCGGGATGAAAAACATTCAGTACTTC
v_gene: TRBV5-1; d_gene: NA; j_gene: TRBJ2-5; abundance: NA; CDR3aa: CASSLDTAGETQYF; CDR3nt: TGCGCCAGCAGCTTGGATACAGCCGGGGAGACCCAGTACTTC
v_gene: TRBV6-8; d_gene: NA; j_gene: TRBJ2-7; abundance: few; CDR3aa: CASRTSGLPRGSSYEQYF; CDR3nt: TGTGCCAGCAGGACGTCGGGACTCCCCCGGGGTAGCTCCTACGAGCAGTACTTC
v_gene: TRBV10-2; d_gene: NA; j_gene: TRBJ2-1; abundance: NA; CDR3aa: CASTPRPLNYNEQFF; CDR3nt: TGCGCCAGCACCCCTCGACCGCTTAACTACAATGAGCAGTTCTTC
v_gene: TRBV30; d_gene: NA; j_gene: TRBJ1-5; abundance: NA; CDR3aa: CAWSVPPQPQHF; CDR3nt: TGTGCCTGGAGTGTGCCCCCACAGCCCCAGCATTTT
v_gene: TRBV29-1; d_gene: NA; j_gene: TRBJ1-4; abundance: NA; CDR3aa: CSAEGPGGEKLFF; CDR3nt: TGCAGCGCCGAAGGGCCGGGGGGAGAAAAACTGTTTTTT
v_gene: TRBV6-8; d_gene: TRBD1; j_gene: TRBJ2-7; abundance: medium-sized; CDR3aa: CASSYLPGTVGNEQYF; CDR3nt: TGTGCCAGCAGTTACTTACCGGGGACAGTGGGTAACGAGCAGTACTTC
v_gene: TRBV9; d_gene: NA; j_gene: TRBJ2-7; abundance: few; CDR3aa: CASSVRFEDYEQYF; CDR3nt: TGTGCCAGCAGCGTCAGGTTCGAGGACTACGAGCAGTACTTC
v_gene: TRBV11-3; d_gene: TRBD1; j_gene: TRBJ2-3; abundance: NA; CDR3aa: CASSTPGQRTTDTQYF; CDR3nt: TGTGCCAGCAGCACGCCGGGACAGAGAACCACAGATACGCAGTATTTT
v_gene: TRBV11-3; d_gene: NA; j_gene: TRBJ1-5; abundance: few; CDR3aa: CASSLLGTYSNQPQHF; CDR3nt: TGTGCCAGCAGCTTACTCGGCACGTATAGCAATCAGCCCCAGCATTTT
v_gene: TRBV30; d_gene: NA; j_gene: TRBJ1-2; abundance: few; CDR3aa: CAWSPVKGSGYTF; CDR3nt: TGTGCCTGGAGTCCGGTTAAGGGGTCTGGCTACACCTTC
v_gene: TRBV9; d_gene: NA; j_gene: TRBJ2-3; abundance: NA; CDR3aa: CASSPEAGRDTQYF; CDR3nt: TGTGCCAGCAGCCCAGAAGCAGGGCGAGATACGCAGTATTTT
v_gene: TRBV6-8; d_gene: NA; j_gene: TRBJ2-2; abundance: few; CDR3aa: CASSYHNTGELFF; CDR3nt: TGTGCCAGCAGTTACCATAACACCGGGGAGCTGTTTTTT
v_gene: TRBV11-3; d_gene: TRBD1; j_gene: TRBJ1-2; abundance: few; CDR3aa: CASSPRGQGDGYGYTF; CDR3nt: TGTGCCAGCAGCCCACGAGGACAGGGGGACGGCTATGGCTACACCTTC
v_gene: TRBV11-3; d_gene: NA; j_gene: TRBJ2-6; abundance: few; CDR3aa: CASSLVRSSGANVLTF; CDR3nt: TGTGCCAGCAGCTTAGTAAGGTCGTCTGGGGCCAACGTCCTGACTTTC
v_gene: TRBV12-5; d_gene: TRBD1; j_gene: TRBJ1-2; abundance: NA; CDR3aa: CASGLGTGHGYTF; CDR3nt: TGTGCTAGTGGTTTGGGGACAGGACATGGCTACACCTTC